This T cell receptor beta chain was sequenced during a study of shared clonotypes between healthy human individuals. Study-wide results and limits: Having only a few donors restricted how much genetic and exposure-history diversity was captured.

Donors were healthy HIV-negative adults without recently reported acute infections or vaccinations. The protocol was immunoSEQ multiplex PCR, while the TCRdb copy is restricted to in-frame clones and leaves out a portion. The repertoire holds about a million clones, 77% seen once, with approximately 0.95% in the top ten. This clone was detected a few times. Antigen specificity is unknown. The material sequenced was memory CD4+ T cells from PBMCs. Subset defined: CD45RA-negative fraction. This receptor was identified in a man aged 18 to 35 in good health. Some clones in this sample may be carry-over from other donors' samples.

In DNA, the CDR3 is TGTGCCAGCAGCTTACTCCAGGGAACTAACACTGAAGCTTTCTTT. Amino acid sequence: CASSLLQGTNTEAFF. The rearrangement joins TRBV7-3 to TRBJ1-1; TRBD1 might be the D (5 bases). CDR1 is SGHTA and CDR2 is FQGTGA in the germline V gene. The germline V and J ends were trimmed by 2 bases and 2 bases, with 12 bases remaining between them. CDR3 length: 15 amino acids.